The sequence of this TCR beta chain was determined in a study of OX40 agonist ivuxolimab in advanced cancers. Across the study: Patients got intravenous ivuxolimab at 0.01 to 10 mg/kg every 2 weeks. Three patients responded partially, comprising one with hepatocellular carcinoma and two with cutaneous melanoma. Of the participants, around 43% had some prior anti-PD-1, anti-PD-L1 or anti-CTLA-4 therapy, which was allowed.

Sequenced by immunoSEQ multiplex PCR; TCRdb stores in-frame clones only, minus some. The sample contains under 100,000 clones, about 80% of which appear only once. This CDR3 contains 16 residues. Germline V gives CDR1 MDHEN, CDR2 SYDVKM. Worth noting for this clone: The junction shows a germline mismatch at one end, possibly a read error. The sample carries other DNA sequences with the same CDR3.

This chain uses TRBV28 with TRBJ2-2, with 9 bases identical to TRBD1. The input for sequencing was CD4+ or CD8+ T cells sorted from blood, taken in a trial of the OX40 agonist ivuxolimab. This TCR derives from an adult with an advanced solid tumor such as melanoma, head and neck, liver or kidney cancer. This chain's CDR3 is CASSFTITGGPGELFF. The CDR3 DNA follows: TGCGCCAGCAGTTTCACCATAACAGGGGGCCCCGGGGAGCTGTTTTTT.